This T cell receptor (beta chain) emerged from a study of cytomegalovirus exposure and HLA in healthy donors. Findings and caveats of the study: Later analysis indicated greater clonal expansion among HLA-associated TCR beta chains than among equally common other chains. The study carried out a later analysis of TCR beta sequences. It associated 15,000 to 20,000 of them with specific HLA alleles at a false discovery rate of 0.05.

This PCR relied on a set of 60 Vbeta primers and 13 Jbeta primers. Assay used: immunoSEQ multiplex PCR; TCRdb lists only in-frame clones, some missing. The repertoire includes some 98,000 clones, around 76% of them detected once, and 7% to 10% sits in the top ten. In its sample, this clone was seen a few times. Antigen: not known. CDR3 length: 12 residues. The V gene's germline CDR1 is SGHRS and CDR2 YFSETQ. V lost 5 bases to trimming and J lost 5 bases, with 10 bases between them. This TCR derives from a human donor in good health. The sequenced sample was PBMCs. The V gene is TRBV5-1, the J gene TRBJ1-1, with a possible D match to TRBD1 (6 bases). CDR3 sequence reads: CASSQGQTEAFF. The CDR3 bases are TGCGCCAGCAGTCAAGGACAGACTGAAGCTTTCTTT.